Sequencing of this TCR beta chain was carried out in a study of blood T cell repertoires in COVID-19. Sequencing used immunoSEQ multiplex PCR; TCRdb keeps in-frame clones, though not all of them. The sample includes around 60,000 clones, approximately 81% of them seen just once. Sequenced material: peripheral blood. The clonotype was recovered from a man in his sixties with COVID-19, enrolled during active disease.

The CDR3 sequence is CASTVLSGSAGEANQPQHF. DNA for the CDR3: TGTGCCAGTACTGTATTGTCGGGGTCCGCGGGAGAGGCCAATCAGCCCCAGCATTTT. The chain joins TRBV19 to TRBJ1-5, with no clear D. From germline, CDR1 is LNHDA and CDR2 SQIVND (reference sequence). V was pared by 7 bases and J by 3 bases, with 28 bases between. CDR3 length: 19 residues.